These 20 T cell receptor beta chains were all obtained from the same sample, sequenced in a study of STAT5B mutations in CD4+ large granular lymphocyte leukemia. Produced via immunoSEQ multiplex PCR; TCRdb's table is partial and in-frame only. The sample has around 8,900 clones, 89% seen once. Sequencing used PBMCs. The source is a woman in her seventies with CD4+ T-cell large granular lymphocyte leukemia.

The chain recombines TRBV21-1 with TRBJ1-1; TRBD1 is the table's D call and was not checked against the DNA. TRBV21-1 is tagged as a pseudogene. The CDR3 totals 18 residues. CDR3: CASSKGGDRHVLNTEAFF. DNA of the CDR3: TGTGCCAGCAGCAAAGGAGGCGACAGGCACGTATTGAACACTGAAGCTTTCTTT.

The V and J genes are TRBV11-2 and TRBJ2-5; no clear D gene. The CDR3 loop spans 11 amino acids. Germline CDR1 is SGHAT and CDR2 is FQNNGV. Trimming took off 2 bases at V and 5 bases at J, with 3 bases between the two ends. In DNA form, the CDR3 reads TGTGCCAGCAGCTTACAGGAGACCCAGTACTTC. Amino acid sequence: CASSLQETQYF.

Only a few counts were recorded for this clone. V usage is TRBV4-1 and J usage is TRBJ1-2, with D perhaps TRBD1 (6 bases). This CDR3 has 15 amino acids. V was pared by 2 bases and J by 2 bases, with 12 bases between. Germline assignment: CDR1 MGHRA and CDR2 YSYEKL. In DNA form, the CDR3 reads TGCGCCAGCAGCCAACCACGACAGGCCAACTATGGCTACACCTTC. This codes for CASSQPRQANYGYTF.

This clone came up once. The chain employs TRBV6-5 and TRBJ2-7; perhaps TRBD1 as D (6 bases). V was clipped by 6 bases and J by 5 bases, with 17 bases between them. This CDR3 is 14 amino acids long. Germline CDR1 is MNHEY and CDR2 is SVGAGI. CDR3 sequence: CASSRGRGKDEQYF. CDR3 coding DNA: TGTGCCAGCAGCAGAGGCAGGGGTAAGGACGAGCAGTACTTC.

The rearrangement uses TRBV7-3 and TRBJ2-1; 8 bases match TRBD2. Germline CDR1 is SGHTA and CDR2 is FQGTGA. With 5 bases clipped from V and 4 bases from J, the junction kept 7 bases outside the gene matches. This CDR3 has 15 residues. The CDR3 nucleotides are TGTGCCAGCAGCCCGAAGAGCGGGGGATACAATGAGCAGTTCTTC. It is translated as CASSPKSGGYNEQFF. Together with reference TRBV7-3 and TRBJ2-1, the CDR3 gives the full variable domain: GAGVSQTPSNKVTEKGKYVELRCDPISGHTALYWYRQSLGQGPEFLIYFQGTGAADDSGLPNDRFFAVRPEGSVSTLKIQRTERGDSAVYLCASSPKSGGYNEQFFGPGTRLTVL.

V is TRBV6-5 and J is TRBJ1-3; D call uncertain. Trimming left V 0 bases short and J 1 base short, with 4 bases between. Germline V lookup: CDR1 MNHEY, CDR2 SVGAGI. CDR3 length equals 14 residues. CDR3 DNA sequence: TGTGCCAGCAGTTACTCAGAGTCTGGAAACACCATATATTTT. This codes for CASSYSESGNTIYF.

The chain combines TRBV30 with TRBJ2-1, with 8 bases identical to TRBD2. The CDR3 extends over 14 amino acids. The germline V gene has CDR1 GTSNPN and CDR2 SVGIG (reference sequence). V lost 2 bases, J lost 5 bases, and 5 bases stayed unmatched. The CDR3, as DNA: TGTGCCTGGAGTCTCGGACTAGCTAACAATGAGCAGTTCTTC. It specifies CAWSLGLANNEQFF.

V usage is TRBV6-4 and J usage is TRBJ1-3; D unclear. There are 11 residues in the CDR3. The germline V gene encodes CDR1 MRHNA and CDR2 SNTAGT. Trimming took 4 bases from V and 3 from J, leaving 1 base between them. CDR3 amino acids: CASSGGNTIYF. DNA of the CDR3: TGTGCCAGCAGTGGTGGAAACACCATATATTTT.

This clone is large (0.1 to 1%) within its sample. This rearrangement joins TRBV4-3 to TRBJ1-3; no reliable D call. The V gene lost 0 bases and the J gene lost 6 bases, with 9 bases spanning the gap. CDR1 is LGHNA and CDR2 is YSLEER in the germline V gene. CDR3 size: 14 residues. CDR3 amino acids: CASSQDLGANTIYF. The CDR3 bases are TGCGCCAGCAGCCAAGATCTCGGAGCAAACACCATATATTTT.

This rearrangement joins TRBV7-2 to TRBJ1-3; 9 nucleotides match TRBD1. The germline V gene has CDR1 SGHTA and CDR2 FQGNSA. This CDR3 has 15 amino acids. With V trimmed by 4 bases and J by 3 bases, 4 bases remained unmatched. CDR3 sequence: CASSSGQGNGNTIYF. In nucleotides, the CDR3 is TGTGCCAGCAGCTCGGGACAGGGTAATGGAAACACCATATATTTT.

The gene calls are TRBV7-2 and TRBJ2-5, with 8 bases identical to TRBD2. The CDR3 totals 14 residues. Per germline, CDR1 SGHTA and CDR2 FQGNSA. With 9 bases clipped from V and 2 bases from J, the junction kept 8 bases outside the gene matches. DNA for the CDR3: TGTGCCAGTAGCGGGGCTAGCGGGCAAGAGACCCAGTACTTC. Its translation: CASSGASGQETQYF.

This clone has just a few counts. V usage is TRBV6-1 and J usage is TRBJ1-2; D is uncertain. The CDR3 length is 14 residues. Trimming pared 2 bases from V and 3 bases from J, leaving 10 bases between. CDR1 and CDR2 from the germline V gene are MNHNS and SASEGT. CDR3 amino acids: CASSESGTYYGYTF. The CDR3 nucleotides read TGTGCCAGCAGTGAATCTGGCACTTACTATGGCTACACCTTC.

This chain connects TRBV28 to TRBJ1-4, with D unresolved. Trimming took off 7 bases at V and 4 bases at J, with 4 bases between the two ends. The germline V gene encodes CDR1 MDHEN and CDR2 SYDVKM. The CDR3 consists of 11 residues. CDR3 sequence (DNA): TGTGCCAGCATCAATAATGAAAAACTGTTTTTT. Its protein product is CASINNEKLFF.

The chain employs TRBV9 and TRBJ2-1; 12 bases agree with TRBD2. Germline V CDR1 and CDR2: SGDLS, YYNGEE. J gave up 8 bases and V 0 bases, and 6 bases lay outside the gene matches. CDR3 size: 16 residues. CDR3 residues: CASSVVASGGADEQFF. The CDR3 DNA follows: TGTGCCAGCAGCGTAGTGGCTAGCGGGGGGGCGGATGAGCAGTTCTTC.

This chain uses TRBV2 with TRBJ2-1; 8 bases fit TRBD1. Germline CDR1 is SNHLY and CDR2 is FYNNEI. The CDR3 is made up of 13 amino acids. V was pared by 7 bases and J by 9 bases, with 8 bases of the junction left unmatched. DNA of the CDR3: TGTGCCAGCACCAGAGTACAGGGGGGTGAGCAGTTCTTC. This translates into CASTRVQGGEQFF.

This chain connects TRBV19 to TRBJ1-2; 9 positions agree with TRBD1. This CDR3 is built from 14 residues. V was clipped by 10 bases and J by 1 base; unmatched bases: 7. CDR1 and CDR2 from the germline V gene are LNHDA and SQIVND (reference sequence). The CDR3 loop is CAIRTGDSNYGYTF. In DNA form, the CDR3 reads TGTGCCATACGGACAGGGGACAGTAACTATGGCTACACCTTC.

The chain recombines TRBV7-2 with TRBJ1-2; 11 positions agree with TRBD1. CDR1 SGHTA and CDR2 FQGNSA come from the germline V gene. This CDR3 comprises 15 residues. Trimming took 5 bases from V and 7 from J; bases not matched to a gene: 9. The CDR3 is CASSGGWTGGTGYTF. CDR3 nucleotide sequence: TGTGCCAGCAGCGGGGGCTGGACAGGGGGCACTGGCTACACCTTC.

The chain combines TRBV7-8 with TRBJ1-1; D perhaps matches TRBD1 (6 bases). Germline CDR1 and CDR2: SGHVS and FQNEAQ. Trimming stripped 3 bases from V and 1 base from J, with 12 bases between. The CDR3 is made up of 15 amino acids. The CDR3 nucleotides are TGTGCCAGCAGCTTGGACAGCCGGGGGAACACTGAAGCTTTCTTT. Translated, it gives CASSLDSRGNTEAFF.

V usage is TRBV7-9 and J usage is TRBJ2-4, with D unclear. Germline V gene data show CDR1 as SEHNR and CDR2 as FQNEAQ (reference sequence). The CDR3 loop spans 16 amino acids. V lost 5 bases and J 0 bases, leaving 14 bases between the germline ends. The CDR3 sequence is CASSPSMFLAKNIQYF. CDR3 coding DNA: TGTGCCAGCAGCCCATCCATGTTCTTAGCCAAAAACATTCAGTACTTC.

V and J are TRBV19 and TRBJ2-7, with 7 bases lining up with TRBD1. Losses at the gene ends were 8 bases for V and 2 bases for J; bases not matched to a gene: 3. This CDR3 is built from 12 residues. The V gene's germline CDR1 is LNHDA and CDR2 SQIVND (reference sequence). CDR3 coding DNA: TGTGCCAGTCAGGGACAGACCTACGAGCAGTACTTC. Translation gives CASQGQTYEQYF.